The 10 T cell receptor beta chains in this list originate from one sample, sequenced in a study of cytomegalovirus exposure and HLA in healthy donors. Vbeta (60) and Jbeta (13) primers were used in the PCR. Produced via immunoSEQ multiplex PCR; TCRdb's table is partial and in-frame only. The table includes 150,000 or so clones, roughly three quarters detected once. Sequencing was performed on PBMCs. These receptors originate from a man aged 30 to 45 in good health and CMV-seropositive.

This clone was recorded a few times. The chain links TRBV4-2 to TRBJ1-1; D is ambiguous. CDR1 and CDR2 from the germline V gene are LGHNA and YNFKEQ. The CDR3 covers 15 residues. Trimming cost V 0 bases and J 8 bases, with 16 bases left between them. CDR3 sequence: CASSQDEGLALEAFF. DNA for the CDR3: TGTGCCAGCAGCCAAGATGAGGGATTGGCCCTAGAAGCTTTCTTT.

The chain links TRBV28 to TRBJ2-1; D call uncertain. Trimming removed 6 bases at V and 3 bases at J, with 9 bases between. Germline V CDR1 and CDR2: MDHEN, SYDVKM. The CDR3 is 13 residues long. The CDR3 DNA follows: TGTGCCAGCAGAGGCAGGCTCTACAATGAGCAGTTCTTC. Encoded protein: CASRGRLYNEQFF. Filled out from reference TRBV28 and TRBJ2-1, the complete variable domain reads DVKVTQSSRYLVKRTGEKVFLECVQDMDHENMFWYRQDPGLGLRLIYFSYDVKMKEKGDIPEGYSVSREKKERFSLILESASTNQTSMYLCASRGRLYNEQFFGPGTRLTVL.

The V and J genes are TRBV29-1 and TRBJ2-1; 7 bases match TRBD2. With 7 bases clipped from V and 8 bases from J, the junction kept 2 bases outside the gene matches. Germline lookup yields CDR1 SQVTM and CDR2 ANQGSEA. This CDR3 spans 10 amino acids. Here the CDR3 DNA reads TGCAGCGCCCGGGAGGATGAGCAGTTCTTC. It is translated as CSAREDEQFF.

This clone has only a few counts. The rearrangement joins TRBV9 to TRBJ1-2; 10 bases align to TRBD1. The V segment lost 6 bases and the J segment 7 bases; nucleotides outside the gene matches: 6. Per the germline V gene, CDR1 is SGDLS and CDR2 is YYNGEE. This CDR3 is 13 amino acids long. For the CDR3, the DNA is TGTGCCAGCATGGGACAGGGGTTAGGTGGCTACACCTTC. This encodes CASMGQGLGGYTF. The full variable domain, in which reference TRBV9 and TRBJ1-2 provide the parts outside the CDR3, is DSGVTQTPKHLITATGQRVTLRCSPRSGDLSVYWYQQSLDQGLQFLIQYYNGEERAKGNILERFSAQQFPDLHSELNLSSLELGDSALYFCASMGQGLGGYTFGSGTRLTVV.

This chain links TRBV5-8 with TRBJ1-2; a possible D gene is TRBD1 (5 bases). V dropped 5 bases and J dropped 6 bases, with 14 bases sitting between them. The CDR3 contains 13 residues. Germline V gene sequence: CDR1 SGHTS, CDR2 YDEGEE. The CDR3 reads CASRRTGDNGYTF. In DNA form, the CDR3 reads TGTGCCAGCAGACGAACAGGAGACAATGGCTACACCTTC.

The gene calls are TRBV5-6 and TRBJ1-2; a weak D match, TRBD1 (6 bases). Germline values: CDR1 SGHDT, CDR2 YYEEEE. The V end was cut by 2 bases, the J end by 4 bases, with 18 bases between. This CDR3 spans 16 amino acids. The DNA of the CDR3 is TGTGCCAGCAGCTTAGTCGGGGGGCGCGCACTCTATGGCTACACCTTC. Translated: CASSLVGGRALYGYTF.

The chain is built from TRBV11-2 and TRBJ1-2, with 8 bases aligning to TRBD1. Germline V lookup: CDR1 SGHAT, CDR2 FQNNGV. V lost 8 bases to trimming and J lost 5 bases; unmatched junction nucleotides: 4. The CDR3 extends over 12 amino acids. This chain's CDR3 is CASSQGEYGYTF. CDR3 nucleotide sequence: TGTGCCAGCTCACAGGGGGAATATGGCTACACCTTC.

The gene calls are TRBV4-2 and TRBJ2-5; D is unclear. The V gene lost 1 base and the J gene lost 5 bases, with 14 bases spanning the gap. The CDR3 totals 15 residues. CDR1 is LGHNA, CDR2 YNFKEQ, per germline. The CDR3 coding sequence is TGTGCCAGCAGCCAAGGATCCGGGTTTGGGGAGACCCAGTACTTC. Translated, it gives CASSQGSGFGETQYF.

V is TRBV9 and J is TRBJ2-2; D is ambiguous. Between the trimmed V and J ends, which lost 4 bases and 1 base, there was a span of 11 bases. Germline assignment: CDR1 SGDLS and CDR2 YYNGEE. The CDR3 is 15 residues long. The CDR3 coding sequence is TGTGCCAGCAGCCTCGATCAGCGGAACACCGGGGAGCTGTTTTTT. It codes for CASSLDQRNTGELFF.

The rearrangement uses TRBV28 and TRBJ1-5, with D tentatively TRBD1 (6 bases). Trimming removed 11 bases from V and 2 bases from J, with 13 bases in between. Germline V gene sequence: CDR1 MDHEN, CDR2 SYDVKM. The CDR3 has 13 amino acids. CDR3 in amino acids: CASKAGGNQPQHF. CDR3 in DNA: TGTGCCTCAAAGGCAGGGGGCAATCAGCCCCAGCATTTT.